These 17 T cell receptor beta chains were sequenced from one sample in a study of glioma-infiltrating T cells after dendritic cell vaccination (TCRdb year 2016). Per the publication, the time point label means: after dendritic cell vaccination, including at tumor progression/relapse. The library came from the immunoSEQ multiplex PCR assay. As stored in TCRdb, this immuneACCESS dataset retains in-frame rearrangements with V and J assigned. A fraction of the clones does not appear; measured against another copy, unresolved V genes explain less than half of the discrepancy, and the remainder lacks a known reason. The table for this sample lists tens of thousands of clones; around 86% of them were counted only once. The ten largest clones represent less than 7.5% of the sample. Sample: blood, taken after dendritic cell vaccination. These TCRs come from a human donor with glioblastoma.

This rearrangement joins TRBV6-5 to TRBJ1-2; maybe TRBD1 (6 bases). V was pared by 6 bases and J by 4 bases, with 18 bases between. From germline, CDR1 is MNHEY and CDR2 SVGAGI. This CDR3 has 15 amino acids. The chain's CDR3 is CASSFRQDSGYGYTF. The CDR3 nucleotides are TGTGCCAGCAGCTTTAGACAGGACTCAGGCTATGGCTACACCTTC.

The chain is built from TRBV9 and TRBJ2-1; 8 bases map to TRBD2. Trimming at V came to 2 bases and at J to 0 bases, leaving 1 base not matched to a gene. The CDR3 sequence is 15 residues long. Germline V gene sequence: CDR1 SGDLS, CDR2 YYNGEE. For the CDR3, the DNA is TGTGCCAGCAGCGTTAGCGGGGACTCCTACAATGAGCAGTTCTTC. This codes for CASSVSGDSYNEQFF.

This clone was detected only once. The rearrangement joins TRBV2 to TRBJ1-5; TRBD1 is a possible D gene (6 bases). Trimming removed 6 bases from V and 6 bases from J, with 12 bases in between. CDR1 is SNHLY and CDR2 is FYNNEI in the germline V gene. The CDR3 spans 13 residues. CDR3 loop: CASRGGPGQPQHF. The CDR3 DNA reads TGTGCCAGCAGGGGGGGGCCGGGTCAGCCCCAGCATTTT.

The V call is TRBV27, the J call TRBJ2-7; TRBD1 agrees at 9 bases. The CDR3 has 14 amino acids. The V gene's germline CDR1 is MNHEY and CDR2 SMNVEV (reference sequence). V was pared by 8 bases and J by 3 bases, with 8 bases of the junction left unmatched. CDR3 nucleotides: TGTGCCAGCCGTAAGGGGACAGGGAACTACGAGCAGTACTTC. Translation: CASRKGTGNYEQYF.

This chain's CDR3 is CASSSRQQETQYF. CDR3 DNA sequence: TGTGCCAGTAGTTCCCGACAGCAAGAGACCCAGTACTTC. The chain is built from TRBV19 and TRBJ2-5, with a weak D call TRBD1 (5 bases). Trimming cost V 5 bases and J 2 bases, with 9 bases left between them. The CDR3 extends over 13 amino acids. The germline V gene encodes CDR1 LNHDA and CDR2 SQIVND (reference sequence).

In this sample, this clone turned up a few times. The chain employs TRBV2 and TRBJ1-6; maybe TRBD1 (6 bases). V lost 6 bases, J lost 10 bases, and 16 bases lay in between. This CDR3 is 14 amino acids long. CDR1 and CDR2 (germline): SNHLY, FYNNEI. The CDR3 spells CASRGAGQGSPLHF. DNA of the CDR3: TGTGCCAGCAGGGGGGCAGGGCAGGGATCACCCCTCCACTTT.

V and J are TRBV4-3 and TRBJ2-1; TRBD1 aligns across 7 bases. Germline V gene lookup returns CDR1 LGHNA and CDR2 YSLEER. The CDR3 is 15 amino acids. V lost 0 bases, J lost 8 bases, and 7 bases stayed unmatched. The CDR3 nucleotides are TGCGCCAGCAGCCAAGAGAGGGACAGTTTGGATGAGCAGTTCTTC. Its protein is CASSQERDSLDEQFF.

The chain recombines TRBV4-2 with TRBJ2-1, with D possibly matching TRBD1 (5 bases). V lost 0 bases, J lost 15 bases, and 18 bases lay in between. Germline V lookup: CDR1 LGHNA, CDR2 YNFKEQ. This CDR3 spans 14 amino acids. This CDR3 reads CASSQDFGQGKRFF. For the CDR3, the DNA is TGTGCCAGCAGCCAAGATTTCGGTCAGGGAAAACGGTTCTTC.

The V and J genes are TRBV19 and TRBJ1-5; 9 nucleotides line up with TRBD1. In germline, CDR1 is LNHDA, CDR2 SQIVND (reference sequence). This CDR3 has 16 residues. Trimming removed 7 bases from V and 0 bases from J; junction bases left unmatched: 7. The chain's CDR3 is CASIEDRGGSNQPQHF. CDR3 DNA: TGTGCCAGTATCGAGGACAGGGGAGGTAGCAATCAGCCCCAGCATTTT. The full variable domain, in which reference TRBV19 and TRBJ1-5 provide the parts outside the CDR3, is DGGITQSPKYLFRKEGQNVTLSCEQNLNHDAMYWYRQDPGQGLRLIYYSQIVNDFQKGDIAEGYSVSREKKESFPLTVTSAQKNPTAFYLCASIEDRGGSNQPQHFGDGTRLSIL.

The chain employs TRBV11-2 and TRBJ2-7; 8 positions agree with TRBD1. Looked up from germline, CDR1 is SGHAT and CDR2 is FQNNGV. The CDR3 spans 15 residues. V lost 5 bases and J lost 4; bases outside the gene matches: 10. The CDR3 DNA sequence: TGTGCCAGCAGCCCAAGCCTACAGGGGGGTTACGAGCAGTACTTC. Encoded protein: CASSPSLQGGYEQYF.

This clone has just one count. The V gene is TRBV7-2, the J gene TRBJ1-5; maybe TRBD1 (6 bases). The CDR3 spans 13 residues. Trimming took 4 bases from V and 7 from J, leaving 11 bases between them. Germline V CDR1 and CDR2: SGHTA, FQGNSA. CDR3 coding DNA: TGTGCCAGCAGCTCACTACAGGGCCAGCCCCAGCATTTT. Its protein is CASSSLQGQPQHF.

The CDR3 bases are TGTGCCAGCAGTTCTTTACAGGCCGTGGCCAAAAACATTCAGTACTTC. Amino acids: CASSSLQAVAKNIQYF. V is TRBV6-5 and J is TRBJ2-4; possible D gene TRBD1, 5 bases. The CDR3 length is 16 residues. The V gene lost 4 bases and the J gene lost 1 base, with 14 bases spanning the gap. The germline V gene has CDR1 MNHEY and CDR2 SVGAGI.

This clone was seen just once. This chain uses TRBV7-2 with TRBJ1-2; D is ambiguous. V lost 7 bases to trimming and J lost 8 bases, with 26 bases between them. The CDR3 has 16 residues. Germline V gives CDR1 SGHTA, CDR2 FQGNSA. The DNA for the CDR3 is TGTGCCAGCACCCTATCCCCGGTGGCGGGCCTAGGAGGCTACACCTTC. Amino acid sequence: CASTLSPVAGLGGYTF.

Here the CDR3 DNA reads TGTGCCAGCGGACGACCGGGACAGACAACCTACGAGCAGTACTTC. Translated, it gives CASGRPGQTTYEQYF. This chain connects TRBV6-5 to TRBJ2-7; 7 bases map to TRBD1. J lost 2 bases, V lost 8 bases, and 12 bases had no gene match. This CDR3 is built from 15 residues. Germline V gene sequence: CDR1 MNHEY, CDR2 SVGAGI.

V gene TRBV15 combines with J gene TRBJ1-2, with D possibly TRBD1 on 5 matching bases. The germline V gene has CDR1 LNHNV and CDR2 YYDKDF (reference sequence). Trimming removed 0 bases from V and 6 bases from J, with 11 bases in between. The CDR3 covers 14 residues. The CDR3 coding sequence is TGTGCCACCAGCAGAGACATGGGAGGGGATGGCTACACCTTC. It encodes CATSRDMGGDGYTF. The whole variable domain, filled in from reference TRBV15 and TRBJ1-2, reads DAMVIQNPRYQVTQFGKPVTLSCSQTLNHNVMYWYQQKSSQAPKLLFHYYDKDFNNEADTPDNFQSRRPNTSFCFLDIRSPGLGDTAMYLCATSRDMGGDGYTFGSGTRLTVV.

The V and J genes are TRBV9 and TRBJ2-5, with D unclear. Judging by the DNA end, TRBJ2-7 fits better; the J call may be wrong. Per the germline V gene, CDR1 is SGDLS and CDR2 is YYNGEE. This CDR3 spans 15 amino acids. The CDR3 region is CASSGSWQSSYEQYF. CDR3 in DNA: TGTGCCAGCAGCGGGAGTTGGCAGAGCTCCTACGAGCAGTACTTC.

The rearrangement uses TRBV19 and TRBJ2-3, with 7 positions matching TRBD1. CDR1 LNHDA and CDR2 SQIVND come from the germline V gene (reference sequence). This CDR3 contains 17 residues. The J segment lost 7 bases and the V segment lost 3 bases, leaving 16 bases of the junction unmatched. The DNA for the CDR3 is TGTGCCAGTAGTATCTTGTACGGGACAGCCAGCGTACATACGCAGTATTTT. Protein product: CASSILYGTASVHTQYF.